A selection of T cell receptor beta chains follows, all from one sample in a study of blood T cells in healthy people across ages. TCRdb reanalysed the 5' RACE reads using MiXCR and keeps one entry per CDR3 protein. The table has 1,300,000 or so distinct CDR3 sequences, approximately 59% seen once; the top ten hold over 5.5%. The sequenced sample was blood. The receptors shown here come from a man aged 18-30 years in good health. The CDR3 runs from the conserved cysteine through the conserved F or W. The order of the fields is clone size, J gene, V gene, D gene, CDR3 protein, CDR3 DNA. D genes are given only for firm matches. Clone sizes are given selectively: once, few, many, or a class where the clone is expanded.

clone_size: -; j_call: TRBJ1-1; v_call: TRBV18; d_call: -; cdr3_aa: CASSPPPAGWDTEAFF; cdr3_nt: TGTGCCAGCTCACCACCGCCGGCAGGGTGGGACACTGAAGCTTTCTTT
clone_size: -; j_call: TRBJ2-7; v_call: TRBV20-1; d_call: TRBD2; cdr3_aa: CSARETSGSSYEQYF; cdr3_nt: TGCAGTGCTAGAGAGACTAGCGGGAGTAGCTACGAGCAGTACTTC
clone_size: -; j_call: TRBJ2-3; v_call: TRBV20-1; d_call: TRBD1; cdr3_aa: CSARGQEFRDRDPDTQYF; cdr3_nt: TGCAGTGCTAGAGGCCAAGAATTCCGGGACAGGGACCCAGATACGCAGTATTTT
clone_size: many; j_call: TRBJ1-1; v_call: TRBV14; d_call: -; cdr3_aa: CASSQVQGDTEAFF; cdr3_nt: TGTGCCAGCAGCCAAGTACAAGGGGACACTGAAGCTTTCTTT
clone_size: -; j_call: TRBJ1-3; v_call: TRBV5-1; d_call: TRBD1; cdr3_aa: CASSAGQGATGNTIYF; cdr3_nt: TGCGCCAGCAGCGCCGGACAGGGGGCTACTGGAAACACCATATATTTT
clone_size: few; j_call: TRBJ1-2; v_call: TRBV25-1; d_call: -; cdr3_aa: CASRSMGALDYGYTF; cdr3_nt: TGTGCCAGCAGAAGTATGGGGGCGCTTGACTATGGCTACACCTTC
clone_size: many; j_call: TRBJ2-1; v_call: TRBV29-1; d_call: -; cdr3_aa: CSVAGLKLDEQFF; cdr3_nt: TGCAGCGTGGCGGGACTCAAGCTGGATGAGCAGTTCTTC
clone_size: -; j_call: TRBJ2-7; v_call: TRBV27; d_call: TRBD1; cdr3_aa: CASSSEGADYEQYF; cdr3_nt: TGTGCCAGCAGTTCAGAGGGGGCCGATTACGAGCAGTACTTC
clone_size: -; j_call: TRBJ1-5; v_call: TRBV4-1; d_call: -; cdr3_aa: CASSQEPYNQPQHF; cdr3_nt: TGCGCCAGCAGCCAAGAGCCTTACAATCAGCCCCAGCATTTT
clone_size: -; j_call: TRBJ2-5; v_call: TRBV7-2; d_call: TRBD2; cdr3_aa: CASSPRTSGSWETQYF; cdr3_nt: TGTGCCAGCAGCCCGCGGACTAGCGGGAGTTGGGAGACCCAGTACTTC
clone_size: -; j_call: TRBJ2-5; v_call: TRBV6-6; d_call: TRBD2; cdr3_aa: CASSPPRAGGQETQYF; cdr3_nt: TGTGCCAGCAGTCCACCCAGAGCGGGGGGGCAAGAGACCCAGTACTTC
clone_size: -; j_call: TRBJ1-6; v_call: TRBV12-3/TRBV12-4; d_call: -; cdr3_aa: CASSREYNSPLHF; cdr3_nt: TGTGCCAGCAGCCGAGAGTATAATTCACCCCTCCACTTT
clone_size: -; j_call: TRBJ2-7; v_call: TRBV12-3/TRBV12-4; d_call: -; cdr3_aa: CASSLSSTQYF; cdr3_nt: TGTGCCAGCAGTTTGAGCTCTACCCAGTACTTC
clone_size: -; j_call: TRBJ2-1; v_call: TRBV3-1; d_call: -; cdr3_aa: CASSPSTGVSEQFF; cdr3_nt: TGTGCCAGCAGCCCTAGTACGGGGGTAAGCGAGCAGTTCTTC
clone_size: -; j_call: TRBJ1-2; v_call: TRBV29-1; d_call: TRBD1; cdr3_aa: CSVLGTDYGYTF; cdr3_nt: TGCAGCGTTCTAGGGACAGACTATGGCTACACCTTC
clone_size: once; j_call: TRBJ2-7; v_call: TRBV20-1; d_call: -; cdr3_aa: CSARVGLSYNEQYF; cdr3_nt: TGCAGTGCTAGAGTGGGGCTCTCCTACAATGAGCAGTACTTC
clone_size: -; j_call: TRBJ1-1; v_call: TRBV5-1; d_call: -; cdr3_aa: CAYTEAFF; cdr3_nt: TGCGCCTACACTGAAGCTTTCTTT
clone_size: few; j_call: TRBJ2-7; v_call: TRBV20-1; d_call: -; cdr3_aa: CSARDRARSLNYEQYF; cdr3_nt: TGCAGTGCTAGAGATCGGGCCAGGTCACTCAACTACGAGCAGTACTTC
clone_size: -; j_call: TRBJ2-5; v_call: TRBV7-2; d_call: -; cdr3_aa: CARSSGTQETQYF; cdr3_nt: TGTGCCAGAAGCTCAGGGACGCAAGAGACCCAGTACTTC
clone_size: -; j_call: TRBJ2-3; v_call: TRBV15; d_call: TRBD2; cdr3_aa: CATSPGTSGSTDTQYF; cdr3_nt: TGTGCCACCAGCCCCGGGACTAGCGGGAGCACAGATACGCAGTATTTT
clone_size: -; j_call: TRBJ2-1; v_call: TRBV15; d_call: -; cdr3_aa: CATSREGMAGAYNEQFF; cdr3_nt: TGTGCCACCAGCAGAGAGGGTATGGCAGGGGCCTACAATGAGCAGTTCTTC
clone_size: few; j_call: TRBJ1-6; v_call: TRBV4-1; d_call: -; cdr3_aa: CASSQETISPLHF; cdr3_nt: TGCGCCAGCAGCCAAGAAACCATTTCACCCCTCCACTTT